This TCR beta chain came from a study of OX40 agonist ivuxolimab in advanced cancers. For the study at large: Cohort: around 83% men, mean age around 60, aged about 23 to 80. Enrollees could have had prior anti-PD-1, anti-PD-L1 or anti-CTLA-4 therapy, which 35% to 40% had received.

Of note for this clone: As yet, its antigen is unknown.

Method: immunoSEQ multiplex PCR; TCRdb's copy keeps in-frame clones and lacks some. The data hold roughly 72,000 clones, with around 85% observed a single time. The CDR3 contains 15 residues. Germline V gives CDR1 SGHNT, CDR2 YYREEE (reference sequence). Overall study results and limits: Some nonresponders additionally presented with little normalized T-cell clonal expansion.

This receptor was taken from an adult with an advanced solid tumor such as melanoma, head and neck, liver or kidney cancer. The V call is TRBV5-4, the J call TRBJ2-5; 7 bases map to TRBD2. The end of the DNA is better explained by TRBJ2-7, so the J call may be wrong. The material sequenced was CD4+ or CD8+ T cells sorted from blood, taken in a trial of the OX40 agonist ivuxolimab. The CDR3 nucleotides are TGTGCCAGCAGCTTGGAAGGGACTACTGTCTACGAGCAGTACTTC. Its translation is CASSLEGTTVYEQYF.